This T cell receptor (beta chain) is drawn from a study of blood T cells in healthy people across ages. Study-level findings and limits: Long-lived donors had more naive CD4+ cells and higher diversity than aged donors.

A second PCR, run for roughly 7 to 12 cycles, used a sample-barcoded 5' primer plus a J-beta primer mix. Sequencing yielded, for each sample, at least 2.5 million paired-end reads carrying CDR3. In TCRdb, the 5' RACE reads were re-called with MiXCR into one record per CDR3 protein. This sample carries 450,000 to 650,000 distinct CDR3 sequences, around 24% of them seen once, and the ten largest clones take 8.5% to 9.5%. V lost 3 bases and J lost 1, with 17 bases in between. The CDR3 loop spans 17 amino acids. This clonotype turned up a few times. Its antigen is not known. The data also belong to a second study, concerning T cells of mothers and their children. This second study notes: Related mother-child pairs shared slightly more overlap than unrelated pairs, but the difference was non-significant. Sequencing revealed no T cell clones that were persistent and microchimeric.

Sequenced material: blood. The receptor's source is a boy younger than 18 in good health. This rearrangement joins TRBV12-3 or TRBV12-4 to TRBJ2-3, with D tentatively TRBD1 (6 bases). The CDR3 here is CASSFLGTGWCTDTQYF. CDR3 nucleotides: TGTGCCAGCAGTTTTCTAGGTACAGGGTGGTGCACAGATACGCAGTATTTT.